This entry features one T cell receptor (beta chain) sequence. These data belong to a study of human T cells and chemical hapten exposure. Across the study: Patients, largely female, had alopecia areata, totalis or universalis. Minor pooled library volume differences mainly drove per-sample TCR yield variation.

Time point reported: patch test 2, 6 weeks after DPC sensitization. The treatment is: therapeutic diphenylcyclopropenone sensitization with weekly scalp DPC. TCRdb reprocessed the RACE reads via MiXCR and lists one record per CDR3 protein. The sample holds over 65,000 distinct CDR3 sequences; 11% are singletons and the top ten take around 1.6%. This receptor was taken from a man aged 18 to 29 with alopecia areata. Some clones in this sample may be carry-over from other donors' samples. The sequenced sample was whole blood, obtained in connection with sensitization to the hapten diphenylcyclopropenone (DPC).

For the CDR3, the DNA is TGCGCCAGCAGCTTGGCTCTAAGTCCGGGACTAGCGTCAGATACGCAGTATTTT. This sequence encodes CASSLALSPGLASDTQYF. V and J are TRBV5-1 and TRBJ2-3; TRBD2 matches 10 bases. This CDR3 has 18 amino acids. J lost 4 bases, V lost 0 bases, and 11 bases had no gene match. Germline V lookup: CDR1 SGHRS, CDR2 YFSETQ.